The present TCR beta chain was sequenced within a study of blood T cell repertoires in COVID-19. Study context: PBMCs, B-cell-depleted T cells, or T cells provided the cDNA or gDNA that made up the material.

This CDR3 has 14 residues. Between the trimmed V and J ends, which lost 3 bases and 8 bases, there was a span of 16 bases. Looked up from germline, CDR1 is SGHAT and CDR2 is FQNNGV. Methods used by the authors: Counts of nucleated cells, estimated from reference gene primer amplification, were obtained. This table comes from immunoSEQ multiplex PCR, and its TCRdb copy is limited to in-frame clones, with some not included. V and J calls plus clone size are reproduced from that table; the DNA served to infer D and trimming. The data hold some 240,000 clones, with around 81% observed a single time. The TCR originated in a man aged 45 to 65 who had recovered from COVID-19. This chain joins TRBV11-2 and TRBJ1-2; no reliable D call. The sample comprised PBMCs or T cells enriched from blood (not recorded which). Here the CDR3 DNA reads TGTGCCAGCAGCTTTAAGTCTGGAGCGTTGGGCTACACCTTC. This translates into CASSFKSGALGYTF. The full variable domain, its missing parts supplied by reference TRBV11-2 and TRBJ1-2, is EAGVAQSPRYKIIEKRQSVAFWCNPISGHATLYWYQQILGQGPKLLIQFQNNGVVDDSQLPKDRFSAERLKGVDSTLKIQPAKLEDSAVYLCASSFKSGALGYTFGSGTRLTVV.